The clone carrying this TCR beta chain has a single count. The length of the CDR3 is 19 residues. Germline values: CDR1 MDHEN, CDR2 SYDVKM. V shed 3 bases and J 7 bases; nucleotides not matched to a gene: 16. As processed by the authors: Amplification of reference gene primers provided the estimated nucleated cell counts. Method: immunoSEQ multiplex PCR; TCRdb's copy keeps in-frame clones and lacks some. V and J calls and clone size follow that table, whereas D and trimming were derived from the DNA. The data contain 200,000 to 250,000 clones, approximately 78% of them seen just once; the ten biggest clones take up around 3.5%. The data belong to a study of blood T cell repertoires in COVID-19. Study in general: COVID-19 samples from acute and convalescent phases originated in the United States, Italy and Spain. PBMCs, B-cell-depleted T cells, or T cells provided the cDNA or gDNA that made up the material.

The sample taken for sequencing was peripheral blood. The receptor comes from a woman in her late teens or twenties with acute or convalescent COVID-19. This chain connects TRBV28 to TRBJ2-1; 12 bases map to TRBD2. The CDR3 region is CASSLGWLAGGPGGNEQFF. The CDR3 nucleotides read TGTGCCAGCAGTTTGGGGTGGCTAGCGGGAGGGCCTGGAGGTAATGAGCAGTTCTTC.